These T cell receptor beta chains were read from a single sample in a study of Ad26.COV2.S vaccination and SARS-CoV-2 variants. Profiling relied on immunoSEQ multiplex PCR, and the TCRdb table lists in-frame clones only, not all of them. The sample contains 450,000 to 550,000 clones, roughly 89% of which appear only once. This specimen was peripheral blood, taken in a trial of Ad26.COV2.S vaccine versus placebo. These receptors originate from a person aged 18-65 years who received the Ad26.COV2.S COVID-19 vaccine or a placebo. Each CDR3 is given with its conserved first and last residue. A D gene is named only where the DNA matches it firmly. Clone size is given for some rows only: seen once, a few or many times, or a class if the clone is expanded.

j_call,d_call,v_call,clone_size,cdr3_length,cdr3_aa,cdr3_nt
TRBJ1-1,.,TRBV7-9,.,14,CASSSVGGFSTAFF,TGTGCCAGCAGCTCCGTCGGGGGGTTTAGTACGGCTTTCTTT
TRBJ1-2,.,TRBV6-4,.,14,CASSEMAANYGYTF,TGTGCCAGCAGTGAAATGGCAGCTAACTATGGCTACACCTTC
TRBJ2-2,.,TRBV6-5,.,14,CASTTDRNTGELFF,TGTGCCAGCACTACGGACAGGAACACCGGGGAGCTGTTTTTT
TRBJ2-7,.,TRBV21-1,.,14,CASSKASGSYEQYF,TGTGCCAGCAGCAAAGCTTCGGGCTCCTACGAGCAGTACTTC
TRBJ2-2,TRBD2,TRBV5-1,.,15,CASSLASGYPGELFF,TGCGCCAGCAGCTTGGCTAGCGGGTACCCCGGGGAGCTGTTTTTT
TRBJ1-1,.,TRBV13,.,13,CASSRPPRKGAFF,TGTGCCAGCAGCCGCCCCCCTAGGAAGGGGGCTTTCTTT
TRBJ2-3,.,TRBV4-3,.,13,CASSQVLPDTQYF,TGCGCCAGCAGCCAAGTACTCCCAGATACGCAGTATTTT
TRBJ1-1,.,TRBV7-9,.,13,CASSLIGQTEAFF,TGTGCCAGCAGCTTAATTGGTCAGACTGAAGCTTTCTTT
TRBJ2-7,.,TRBV29-1,.,12,CSVGVSSYEQYF,TGCAGCGTGGGTGTAAGCTCCTACGAGCAGTACTTC
TRBJ1-6,.,TRBV4-3,.,15,CASSQGGGNNSPLHF,TGCGCCAGCAGCCAAGGGGGAGGGAATAATTCACCCCTCCACTTT
TRBJ2-1,.,TRBV4-3,.,15,CASSQGAERWSEQFF,TGCGCCAGCAGCCAGGGTGCAGAGCGATGGAGTGAGCAGTTCTTC
TRBJ1-3,.,TRBV9,.,15,CASKRGDNSGNTIYF,TGTGCCAGCAAGAGAGGGGACAACTCTGGAAACACCATATATTTT
TRBJ2-3,TRBD1,TRBV19,few,14,CASSKRDRGDTQYF,TGTGCCAGTAGTAAGAGGGACAGGGGAGATACGCAGTATTTT
TRBJ1-4,.,TRBV15,.,15,CATSRATSTNEKLFF,TGTGCCACCAGCAGAGCGACCTCAACTAATGAAAAACTGTTTTTT
TRBJ2-5,.,TRBV5-1,.,16,CASTITGTITGETQYF,TGCGCCAGCACCATTACAGGGACCATCACCGGAGAGACCCAGTACTTC
TRBJ2-7,TRBD2,TRBV13,.,17,CASSLGLGLAGSYEQYF,TGTGCCAGCAGCTTAGGCCTCGGGCTAGCGGGCTCCTACGAGCAGTACTTC
TRBJ2-2,TRBD2,TRBV28,.,18,CASSLYGTSGGYTGELFF,TGTGCCAGCAGTTTATACGGGACTAGCGGGGGGTACACCGGGGAGCTGTTTTTT
TRBJ2-2,TRBD1,TRBV5-1,.,17,CASSLQVVQGAIGELFF,TGCGCCAGCAGCTTGCAGGTGGTACAGGGGGCTATCGGGGAGCTGTTTTTT
TRBJ1-4,.,TRBV5-4,.,12,CASSRTGEKLFF,TGTGCCAGCAGCCGGACCGGGGAAAAACTGTTTTTT
TRBJ2-5,.,TRBV19,.,18,CASSRTGVLAGAAKAQYF,TGTGCCAGTAGCCGGACAGGGGTTCTAGCGGGGGCCGCGAAGGCCCAGTACTTC
TRBJ1-6,.,TRBV6-4,.,15,CASSDFGGRNSPLHF,TGTGCCAGCAGTGACTTTGGGGGCCGTAATTCACCCCTCCACTTT
TRBJ2-1,.,TRBV9,.,15,CASSYLDTDYNEQFF,TGTGCCAGCAGTTACTTGGACACGGACTACAATGAGCAGTTCTTC